Following are 21 T cell receptor beta chains from one sample sequenced in a study of blood T cell repertoires in COVID-19 (dated by TCRdb to between 2020 and 2021). Libraries were constructed by the immunoSEQ multiplex PCR assay. Imported from immuneACCESS, the table was reduced by TCRdb to in-frame sequences with V and J called. These copies leave out some clones; in studies compared against another copy, an unresolved V gene accounts for under half, and the cause of the remainder is not known. The sample table contains around 180,000 clones; only one count was recorded for roughly 70% of them. Around 3% of the sample is in the top ten clones. Sample: peripheral blood. All receptors derive from a woman of 80 years or more with acute or convalescent COVID-19.

The chain is built from TRBV19 and TRBJ1-2; D uncertain. With 4 bases removed from V and 8 bases from J, the gap between germline ends came to 14 bases. Germline loops: CDR1 LNHDA, CDR2 SQIVND (reference sequence). The CDR3 spans 13 residues. The CDR3 protein is CASSTGTVRGYTF. CDR3 DNA: TGTGCCAGTAGTACCGGAACGGTGAGGGGCTACACCTTC.

The rearrangement joins TRBV6-5 to TRBJ1-2, with a tentative D call TRBD1 (5 bases). The CDR3 runs 13 residues. V lost 5 bases and J 8 bases, leaving 15 bases between the germline ends. In germline, CDR1 is MNHEY, CDR2 SVGAGI. CDR3 in DNA: TGTGCCAGCAGTCACCAGGGCGACGGGGGCTACACCTTC. This sequence encodes CASSHQGDGGYTF.

V gene TRBV6-1 combines with J gene TRBJ2-2, with TRBD2 matching 8 bases. Germline lookup yields CDR1 MNHNS and CDR2 SASEGT. This CDR3 has 19 residues. V trimming: 1 base; J trimming: 5 bases; junction bases outside the gene matches: 15. The CDR3 loop reads CASSEGAGGFVGGTGELFF. For the CDR3, the DNA is TGTGCCAGCAGTGAAGGGGCGGGAGGTTTTGTTGGGGGAACCGGGGAGCTGTTTTTT.

This chain connects TRBV10-3 to TRBJ2-7; D is undetermined. This CDR3 is built from 9 residues. The V and J ends lost 11 bases and 6 bases respectively, with 8 bases between them. CDR1 ENHRY and CDR2 SYGVKD come from the germline V gene. Here the CDR3 reads CAPAGEQYF. In DNA form, the CDR3 reads TGTGCCCCCGCCGGCGAGCAGTACTTC.

This chain connects TRBV27 to TRBJ2-7; 7 bases are a match to TRBD1. The CDR3 loop spans 17 amino acids. Per germline, CDR1 MNHEY and CDR2 SMNVEV (reference sequence). Losses at the gene ends were 5 bases for V and 0 bases for J; bases not matched to a gene: 13. CDR3 sequence: CASSRTNRDSSSYEQYF. CDR3 bases: TGTGCCAGCAGTCGTACGAACCGGGACAGCAGCTCCTACGAGCAGTACTTC.

The CDR3 DNA reads as TGTGCCAGCAGTTACTCTGCGGGAAACATTCAGTACTTC. This sequence encodes CASSYSAGNIQYF. J is TRBJ2-4 and V is TRBV6-5, with a weak D call TRBD2 (5 bases). From germline, CDR1 is MNHEY and CDR2 SVGAGI. The CDR3 loop spans 13 amino acids. Between the trimmed V and J ends, which lost 0 bases and 6 bases, there was a span of 6 bases.

The V and J genes are TRBV10-3 and TRBJ2-5; 9 bases agree with TRBD1. V was pared by 0 bases and J by 7 bases, with 12 bases of the junction left unmatched. Germline CDR1 reads ENHRY; CDR2 reads SYGVKD. The CDR3 runs 17 residues. This chain's CDR3 is CAISESAAGTGSATQYF. The CDR3 DNA reads as TGTGCCATCAGTGAGTCGGCCGCCGGGACAGGGTCCGCGACCCAGTACTTC.

The gene calls are TRBV7-9 and TRBJ2-5; D gene ambiguous. Trimming cost V 5 bases and J 5 bases, with 9 bases left between them. CDR3 length equals 12 residues. The germline gives CDR1 SEHNR, CDR2 FQNEAQ (reference sequence). The CDR3 region has the DNA TGTGCCAGCAGCCAGGCCACGGAGACCCAGTACTTC. It translates to CASSQATETQYF.

The rearrangement joins TRBV9 to TRBJ1-4; 11 bases line up with TRBD1. Per the germline V gene, CDR1 is SGDLS and CDR2 is YYNGEE. The CDR3 is 17 amino acids. The V segment lost 2 bases and the J segment 8 bases; nucleotides outside the gene matches: 11. The CDR3 spells CASSVGGQGVIGEKLFF. The CDR3 DNA reads TGTGCCAGCAGCGTGGGGGGACAGGGGGTGATAGGAGAAAAACTGTTTTTT.

This chain uses TRBV5-8 with TRBJ2-1; possible D gene TRBD1, 7 bases. The CDR3 runs to 16 residues. Germline assignment: CDR1 SGHTS and CDR2 YDEGEE. Trimming left V 3 bases short and J 6 bases short, with 19 bases between. The CDR3 sequence is CASSWRDSRSLNEQFF. The CDR3 DNA is TGTGCCAGCAGCTGGAGGGACAGCCGGAGCCTCAATGAGCAGTTCTTC.

The rearrangement joins TRBV28 to TRBJ1-2, with D perhaps TRBD1 (5 bases). The V gene lost 7 bases and the J gene lost 6 bases, with 9 bases spanning the gap. Germline assignment: CDR1 MDHEN and CDR2 SYDVKM. This CDR3 region has 11 residues. CDR3 in amino acids: CASKGFDGYTF. DNA of the CDR3: TGTGCCAGCAAGGGGTTTGATGGCTACACCTTC.

V gene TRBV5-1 combines with J gene TRBJ1-6; 7 nucleotides line up with TRBD1. V trimming: 7 bases; J trimming: 5 bases; junction bases outside the gene matches: 3. Germline assignment: CDR1 SGHRS and CDR2 YFSETQ. This CDR3 spans 13 amino acids. The CDR3 spells CASAGTDNSPLHF. CDR3 sequence (DNA): TGCGCCAGCGCGGGGACAGATAATTCACCCCTCCACTTT.

This clone was counted ten times or more. The J gene is TRBJ2-1, the V gene TRBV5-6, with D tentatively TRBD1 (7 bases). This CDR3 is 13 amino acids long. Germline CDR1 and CDR2: SGHDT and YYEEEE. Trimming took 9 bases from V and 6 from J, leaving 16 bases between them. The CDR3 protein is CATGGLQVNEQFF. The DNA of the CDR3 is TGTGCCACAGGGGGGTTACAAGTCAATGAGCAGTTCTTC.

The genes are TRBV10-3 and TRBJ2-2, with TRBD1 identical over 9 bases. The CDR3 contains 15 residues. Trimming cost V 6 bases and J 1 base; bases outside gene matches: 3. In germline, CDR1 is ENHRY, CDR2 SYGVKD. The CDR3 region has the DNA TGTGCCATCAGCCAGGACAGGGGGAACACCGGGGAGCTGTTTTTT. This gives the protein CAISQDRGNTGELFF.

The sample holds one count of this clone. This sequence joins TRBV29-1 and TRBJ2-1; a weak D match, TRBD2 (6 bases). The CDR3 has 13 residues. Germline V CDR1 and CDR2: SQVTM, ANQGSEA. V was shortened by 4 bases and J by 4 bases, with 11 bases between the two germline ends. CDR3 region: CSVGAGRYNEQFF. CDR3 sequence (DNA): TGCAGCGTTGGGGCAGGGAGGTACAATGAGCAGTTCTTC.

The CDR3 nucleotides are TGTGCCAGCAGTTACCACAGAGGGGAAGCTTTCTTT. Translated: CASSYHRGEAFF. This chain uses TRBV6-5 with TRBJ1-1; D unresolved. V lost 2 bases to trimming and J lost 8 bases, with 9 bases between them. The germline V gene has CDR1 MNHEY and CDR2 SVGAGI. The CDR3 totals 12 residues.

The chain is built from TRBV10-3 and TRBJ1-2, with a tentative D call TRBD1 (6 bases). The CDR3 spans 14 residues. Germline V lookup: CDR1 ENHRY, CDR2 SYGVKD. The ends were cut back, 4 bases at V and 3 bases at J, with 12 bases in the middle. The CDR3 reads CAISVAGDYYGYTF. In nucleotides, the CDR3 is TGTGCCATCAGTGTTGCAGGGGATTACTATGGCTACACCTTC.

V is TRBV4-2 and J is TRBJ2-1; 8 positions match TRBD2. Germline loops: CDR1 LGHNA, CDR2 YNFKEQ. J gave up 4 bases and V 0 bases, and 11 bases lay outside the gene matches. The CDR3 has 18 residues. In DNA form, the CDR3 reads TGTGCCAGCAGCCAAGAAGGCGTCGGTCTAGCGGGTTACAATGAGCAGTTCTTC. It specifies CASSQEGVGLAGYNEQFF.

V is TRBV5-1 and J is TRBJ2-3; tentatively, D is TRBD2 (5 bases). Germline loops: CDR1 SGHRS, CDR2 YFSETQ. Trimming took 1 base from V and 0 from J, leaving 9 bases between them. CDR3 length: 15 amino acids. The CDR3, as DNA: TGCGCCAGCAGCTTGTTAGCGCCGAGCACAGATACGCAGTATTTT. Its translation is CASSLLAPSTDTQYF.

This rearrangement joins TRBV12-3 or TRBV12-4 to TRBJ2-7; no firm D call. V lost 10 bases, J lost 4 bases, and 17 bases lay in between. CDR3 length: 13 residues. The CDR3 spells CATATSRRYEQYF. The DNA for the CDR3 is TGTGCCACCGCTACGTCGCGGCGGTACGAGCAGTACTTC.

The chain has TRBV10-3 and TRBJ1-2; TRBD1 matches at 7 bases. Losses at the gene ends were 4 bases for V and 2 bases for J; bases not matched to a gene: 4. Germline lookup yields CDR1 ENHRY and CDR2 SYGVKD. The CDR3 is 14 amino acids. The CDR3 reads CAISVTGENYGYTF. In DNA, the CDR3 is TGTGCCATCAGTGTAACAGGGGAAAACTATGGCTACACCTTC.